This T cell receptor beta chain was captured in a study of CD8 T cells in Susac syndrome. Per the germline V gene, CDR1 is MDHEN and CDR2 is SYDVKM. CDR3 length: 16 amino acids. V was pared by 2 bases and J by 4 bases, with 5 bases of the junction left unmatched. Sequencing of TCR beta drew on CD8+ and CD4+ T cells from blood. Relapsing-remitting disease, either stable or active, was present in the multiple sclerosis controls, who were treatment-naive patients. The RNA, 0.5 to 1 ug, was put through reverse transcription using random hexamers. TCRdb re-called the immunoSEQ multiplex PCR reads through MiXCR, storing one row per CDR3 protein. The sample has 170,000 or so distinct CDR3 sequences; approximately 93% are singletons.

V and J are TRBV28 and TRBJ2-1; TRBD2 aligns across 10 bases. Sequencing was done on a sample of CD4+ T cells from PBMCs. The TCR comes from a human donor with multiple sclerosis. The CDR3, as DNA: TGTGCCAGCAGTTTAATTACTAGCGGGGCGTACAATGAGCAGTTCTTC. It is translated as CASSLITSGAYNEQFF.